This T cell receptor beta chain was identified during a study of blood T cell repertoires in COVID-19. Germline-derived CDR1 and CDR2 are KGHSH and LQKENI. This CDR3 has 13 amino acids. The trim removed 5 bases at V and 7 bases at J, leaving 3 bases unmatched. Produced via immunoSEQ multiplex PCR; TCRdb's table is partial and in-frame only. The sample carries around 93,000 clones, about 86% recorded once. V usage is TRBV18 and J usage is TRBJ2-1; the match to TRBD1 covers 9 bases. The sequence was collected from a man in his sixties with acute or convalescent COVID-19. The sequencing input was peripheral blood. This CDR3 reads CASSSGQGNEQFF. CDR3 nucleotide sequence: TGTGCCAGCTCATCGGGACAGGGAAATGAGCAGTTCTTC.